This entry lists 25 T cell receptor beta chains sequenced from one sample in a study of OX40 agonist ivuxolimab in advanced cancers. The protocol was immunoSEQ multiplex PCR, while the TCRdb copy is restricted to in-frame clones and leaves out a portion. Among some 52,000 clones listed, 85% to 90% were seen once. Source: CD4+ or CD8+ T cells sorted from blood, taken in a trial of the OX40 agonist ivuxolimab. The receptors here all came from an adult with an advanced solid tumor such as melanoma, head and neck, liver or kidney cancer.

This clone showed up just a few times. The chain joins TRBV7-9 to TRBJ1-6; no definite D call. Germline V gives CDR1 SEHNR, CDR2 FQNEAQ (reference sequence). This CDR3 is 13 amino acids long. V lost 4 bases and J 10 bases, leaving 11 bases between the germline ends. Written as DNA, the CDR3 is TGTGCCAGCAGCTCCCAATTACAGTCACCCCTCCACTTT. This encodes CASSSQLQSPLHF.

This clone was seen a handful of times. CDR3 sequence: CASSEVLWGTEAFF. CDR3 in DNA: TGTGCCAGCAGTGAGGTTCTCTGGGGCACTGAAGCTTTCTTT. This chain joins TRBV6-4 and TRBJ1-1; no clear D gene. Trimming cost V 3 bases and J 4 bases, with 12 bases left between them. There are 14 residues in the CDR3. Germline assignment: CDR1 MRHNA and CDR2 SNTAGT.

The chain joins TRBV27 to TRBJ2-5; 10 bases are a match to TRBD2. Germline V CDR1 and CDR2: MNHEY, SMNVEV (reference sequence). V lost 6 bases, J lost 5 bases, and 21 bases stayed unmatched. The CDR3 has 19 residues. CDR3 amino acids: CASRRSVAGGRGRVETQYF. In DNA form, the CDR3 reads TGTGCCAGCAGGAGGAGTGTAGCGGGGGGTCGTGGTCGCGTTGAGACCCAGTACTTC.

The rearrangement joins TRBV19 to TRBJ2-7, with 7 bases matching TRBD2. This CDR3 comprises 14 residues. V trimming: 4 bases; J trimming: 4 bases; junction bases outside the gene matches: 7. Germline assignment: CDR1 LNHDA and CDR2 SQIVND (reference sequence). The CDR3: CASSNSGSPYEQYF. DNA for the CDR3: TGTGCCAGTAGTAATAGCGGGTCACCTTACGAGCAGTACTTC.

The chain joins TRBV5-1 to TRBJ2-2; 12 nucleotides line up with TRBD2. From germline, CDR1 is SGHRS and CDR2 YFSETQ. The CDR3 spans 18 residues. J gave up 3 bases and V 0 bases, and 6 bases lay outside the gene matches. The CDR3 sequence: CASSLGLAGGPDTGELFF. The CDR3 DNA follows: TGCGCCAGCAGCTTGGGGCTAGCGGGGGGGCCGGACACCGGGGAGCTGTTTTTT.

The chain is built from TRBV19 and TRBJ1-2; D ambiguous. V was shortened by 3 bases and J by 4 bases, with 12 bases between the two germline ends. Germline V gene data show CDR1 as LNHDA and CDR2 as SQIVND (reference sequence). The CDR3 is 14 residues long. In DNA, the CDR3 is TGTGCCAGTAGTATTGTAACGGACCTCTATGGCTACACCTTC. This encodes CASSIVTDLYGYTF.

This clone was detected only once. This chain connects TRBV6-5 to TRBJ1-1; D is ambiguous. The CDR3 runs to 14 residues. V was clipped by 8 bases and J by 11 bases, with 24 bases between them. Germline V gives CDR1 MNHEY, CDR2 SVGAGI. The CDR3 reads CASYEVRTLDAAFF. The CDR3 nucleotides read TGTGCCAGCTATGAAGTCCGAACCCTCGACGCGGCTTTCTTT.

The count of this clone is one. CDR3 amino acids: CALEVTRYLPLHF. CDR3 DNA: TGTGCCCTGGAGGTGACCCGGTATTTACCCCTCCACTTT. This chain joins TRBV30 and TRBJ1-6; D uncertain. The V end lost 8 bases, the J end lost 12 bases, and 20 bases lay between the germline ends. CDR1 GTSNPN and CDR2 SVGIG come from the germline V gene (reference sequence). This CDR3 comprises 13 residues.

V gene TRBV19 combines with J gene TRBJ1-2, with D possibly TRBD1 on 5 matching bases. In germline, CDR1 is LNHDA, CDR2 SQIVND (reference sequence). Trimming took off 5 bases at V and 8 bases at J, with 18 bases between the two ends. The length of the CDR3 is 14 residues. Here the CDR3 DNA reads TGTGCCAGTAGTTCCCGGGACCCGACCGGAGGCTACACCTTC. Translating gives CASSSRDPTGGYTF.

On this clone itself: Different DNA sequences within this sample yield the same CDR3. This chain joins TRBV2 and TRBJ1-1; D uncertain. The CDR3 extends over 13 amino acids. Germline V gene sequence: CDR1 SNHLY, CDR2 FYNNEI. Trimming shortened V by 4 bases and J by 3 bases, and 9 bases separated the two germline ends. The chain's CDR3 is CASSVLLYTEAFF. The CDR3 region has the DNA TGTGCCAGCAGTGTTCTACTTTACACTGAAGCTTTCTTT.

The chain couples TRBV5-4 to TRBJ2-7; TRBD1 matches at 9 bases. The length of the CDR3 is 13 residues. Germline values: CDR1 SGHNT, CDR2 YYREEE (reference sequence). J lost 4 bases, V lost 4 bases, and 3 bases had no gene match. CDR3 bases: TGTGCCAGCAGCCCACAGGGGGCGTACGAGCAGTACTTC. Translating it yields CASSPQGAYEQYF.

V and J are TRBV20-1 and TRBJ1-1; no firm D call. V gave up 3 bases and J gave up 7 bases, with 9 bases separating them. Germline values: CDR1 DFQATT, CDR2 SNEGSKA (reference sequence). The CDR3 totals 11 residues. CDR3 sequence: CSARKKIEAFF. Here the CDR3 DNA reads TGCAGTGCTAGGAAGAAAATTGAAGCTTTCTTT.

The CDR3 reads CASGPRNSGGASEKLFF. CDR3 in DNA: TGTGCTAGTGGTCCCCGCAACTCAGGGGGCGCGAGTGAAAAACTGTTTTTT. The chain recombines TRBV12-5 with TRBJ1-4; 8 nucleotides match TRBD1. This CDR3 contains 17 residues. The ends lost 5 bases at V and 7 bases at J; junction bases unmatched: 15. The germline V gene has CDR1 LGHNT and CDR2 FRNRAP.

This clone was seen just once. This chain uses TRBV30 with TRBJ2-2; TRBD2 matches at 8 bases. The CDR3 length is 17 residues. Germline values: CDR1 GTSNPN, CDR2 SVGIG (reference sequence). The V segment lost 0 bases and the J segment 5 bases; nucleotides outside the gene matches: 11. The DNA of the CDR3 is TGTGCCTGGAGTGTACGGGGGGGGGCCTTTCTTACCGGGGAGCTGTTTTTT. Its translation: CAWSVRGGAFLTGELFF. The full variable domain, its missing parts supplied by reference TRBV30 and TRBJ2-2, is SQTIHQWPATLVQPVGSPLSLECTVEGTSNPNLYWYRQAAGRGLQLLFYSVGIGQISSEVPQNLSASRPQDRQFILSSKKLLLSDSGFYLCAWSVRGGAFLTGELFFGEGSRLTVL.

The chain links TRBV30 to TRBJ1-3, with unresolved D. Germline lookup yields CDR1 GTSNPN and CDR2 SVGIG (reference sequence). The CDR3 consists of 12 residues. Trimming took 3 bases from V and 4 from J, leaving 7 bases between them. For the CDR3, the DNA is TGTGCCTGGAGGATCACCGGAAACACCATATATTTT. Translation gives CAWRITGNTIYF.

This rearrangement joins TRBV4-1 to TRBJ2-7, with unresolved D. Between the trimmed V and J ends, which lost 3 bases and 1 base, there was a span of 4 bases. CDR3 length: 12 residues. The V gene's germline CDR1 is MGHRA and CDR2 YSYEKL. The DNA of the CDR3 is TGCGCCAGCAGCCATATTTCCTACGAGCAGTACTTC. Translated: CASSHISYEQYF.

The chain links TRBV30 to TRBJ2-3; TRBD2 is a possible D gene (6 bases). The V gene lost 0 bases and the J gene lost 0 bases, with 16 bases spanning the gap. This CDR3 comprises 17 residues. Germline V gene sequence: CDR1 GTSNPN, CDR2 SVGIG (reference sequence). In DNA, the CDR3 is TGTGCCTGGAGTGTAGGGTGGGAGGCTTCTAGCACAGATACGCAGTATTTT. This encodes CAWSVGWEASSTDTQYF.

The V and J genes are TRBV5-1 and TRBJ2-7, with 7 bases matching TRBD1. Germline trimming cut 4 bases from V and 5 bases from J; bases unmatched to any gene: 18. CDR3 size: 17 residues. CDR1 and CDR2 (germline): SGHRS, YFSETQ. CDR3 DNA: TGCGCCAGCAGCAGACTATTCGACAGGGCGGCTTTGGACGAGCAGTACTTC. It codes for CASSRLFDRAALDEQYF.

Written as DNA, the CDR3 is TGTGCCTGGACAAGGAACTATGGCTACACCTTC. This sequence encodes CAWTRNYGYTF. V gene TRBV30 combines with J gene TRBJ1-2, with D hard to call. The CDR3 totals 11 residues. V lost 4 bases and J lost 2, with 5 bases in between. In germline, CDR1 is GTSNPN, CDR2 SVGIG (reference sequence).

The chain links TRBV6-5 to TRBJ1-1, with TRBD1 identical over 9 bases. With 6 bases clipped from V and 10 bases from J, the junction kept 6 bases outside the gene matches. CDR1 is MNHEY and CDR2 is SVGAGI in the germline V gene. The CDR3 contains 12 residues. CDR3: CASRSTGGRAFF. CDR3 coding DNA: TGTGCCAGCAGATCGACAGGGGGTAGAGCTTTCTTT.

This chain connects TRBV5-1 to TRBJ1-2; D may be TRBD1 (6 bases). This CDR3 is 12 amino acids long. Trimming removed 5 bases from V and 4 bases from J, with 9 bases in between. The germline V gene has CDR1 SGHRS and CDR2 YFSETQ. The CDR3 DNA reads as TGCGCCAGCAGAGGGGGGACCTATGGCTACACCTTC. It encodes CASRGGTYGYTF. The full variable domain, its missing parts supplied by reference TRBV5-1 and TRBJ1-2, is KAGVTQTPRYLIKTRGQQVTLSCSPISGHRSVSWYQQTPGQGLQFLFEYFSETQRNKGNFPGRFSGRQFSNSRSEMNVSTLELGDSALYLCASRGGTYGYTFGSGTRLTVV.

The rearrangement links TRBV11-3 to TRBJ2-2, with 9 bases aligning to TRBD1. This CDR3 has 14 amino acids. Per germline, CDR1 SGHNT and CDR2 YENEEA. Trimming took 4 bases from V and 7 from J; bases not matched to a gene: 4. The CDR3 nucleotides are TGTGCCAGCAGCTCGACAGGGGGGGACGGGGAGCTGTTTTTT. The encoded protein is CASSSTGGDGELFF.

This sequence joins TRBV11-2 and TRBJ1-2; possibly TRBD1 for D (5 bases). This CDR3 comprises 14 residues. Germline V gene sequence: CDR1 SGHAT, CDR2 FQNNGV. With 1 base removed from V and 8 bases from J, the gap between germline ends came to 14 bases. CDR3 sequence (DNA): TGTGCCAGCAGCTTAGGGCGGGGGGAACGCGGCTACACCTTC. This encodes CASSLGRGERGYTF. Based on the CDR3 plus reference TRBV11-2 and TRBJ1-2, the full variable domain is EAGVAQSPRYKIIEKRQSVAFWCNPISGHATLYWYQQILGQGPKLLIQFQNNGVVDDSQLPKDRFSAERLKGVDSTLKIQPAKLEDSAVYLCASSLGRGERGYTFGSGTRLTVV.

This rearrangement joins TRBV7-8 to TRBJ1-5, with D possibly TRBD1 on 5 matching bases. Germline V gives CDR1 SGHVS, CDR2 FQNEAQ. CDR3 length equals 18 residues. Between the trimmed V and J ends, which lost 2 bases and 3 bases, there was a span of 20 bases. CDR3: CASSLRSAMGENNQPQHF. CDR3 DNA: TGTGCCAGCAGCTTAAGGAGCGCAATGGGGGAAAACAATCAGCCCCAGCATTTT.

The chain employs TRBV27 and TRBJ1-1; D is possibly TRBD1 (6 bases). Germline CDR1 reads MNHEY; CDR2 reads SMNVEV (reference sequence). The CDR3 is made up of 15 amino acids. The V gene lost 1 base and the J gene lost 3 bases, with 12 bases spanning the gap. DNA of the CDR3: TGTGCCAGCAGTTTATGGGGACAAAAGGACACTGAAGCTTTCTTT. Translation: CASSLWGQKDTEAFF.